Following are 19 T cell receptor beta chains from one sample sequenced in a study of blood T cell repertoires in COVID-19. Assay used: immunoSEQ multiplex PCR; TCRdb lists only in-frame clones, some missing. The profile shows under 500,000 clones, 87% of them singletons. Sequencing was done on a sample of PBMCs or T cells enriched from blood (not recorded which). The receptors were sampled from a woman under 30 with acute COVID-19.

This chain uses TRBV2 with TRBJ2-2; 11 nucleotides line up with TRBD2. This CDR3 region has 17 residues. V lost 7 bases and J lost 6; bases outside the gene matches: 13. CDR1 SNHLY and CDR2 FYNNEI come from the germline V gene. CDR3 protein: CASTPENTGLAAGELFF. DNA for the CDR3: TGTGCCAGCACCCCCGAAAATACGGGACTAGCGGCCGGGGAGCTGTTTTTT. The full variable domain, rest sourced from reference TRBV2 and TRBJ2-2, is EPEVTQTPSHQVTQMGQEVILRCVPISNHLYFYWYRQILGQKVEFLVSFYNNEISEKSEIFDDQFSVERPDGSNFTLKIRSTKLEDSAMYFCASTPENTGLAAGELFFGEGSRLTVL.

The rearrangement joins TRBV6-5 to TRBJ1-4; no clear D gene. Germline CDR1 MNHEY, CDR2 SVGAGI. Trimming pared 7 bases from V and 5 bases from J, leaving 11 bases between. The CDR3 totals 13 residues. The CDR3 nucleotides are TGTGCCAGCACGCGGGGAGGAAATGAAAAACTGTTTTTT. Translating gives CASTRGGNEKLFF.

This chain joins TRBV27 and TRBJ1-6; tentatively, D is TRBD1 (6 bases). The CDR3 is made up of 17 amino acids. V was cut by 6 bases and J by 0 bases, with 15 bases left in between. Germline CDR1 MNHEY, CDR2 SMNVEV (reference sequence). DNA of the CDR3: TGTGCCAGCAGCCGTACAGGGCTCAGCTCCTATAATTCACCCCTCCACTTT. This translates into CASSRTGLSSYNSPLHF.

The rearrangement links TRBV6-5 to TRBJ2-6, with 7 bases matching TRBD1. The germline V gene has CDR1 MNHEY and CDR2 SVGAGI. Trimming cost V 2 bases and J 1 base; bases outside gene matches: 2. There are 16 residues in the CDR3. The CDR3: CASSYRRGSGANVLTF. CDR3 nucleotide sequence: TGTGCCAGCAGTTACCGCAGGGGGTCTGGGGCCAACGTCCTGACTTTC.

V gene TRBV27 combines with J gene TRBJ1-4; D is possibly TRBD1 (5 bases). This CDR3 has 14 residues. Trimming took off 3 bases at V and 8 bases at J, with 13 bases between the two ends. Per the germline V gene, CDR1 is MNHEY and CDR2 is SMNVEV (reference sequence). CDR3 DNA: TGTGCCAGCAGTTTTGGGGGGGAGGACGAAAAACTGTTTTTT. It translates to CASSFGGEDEKLFF.

Notes on this clone: The junction departs from the called germline gene at one end, perhaps through a read error. The V gene is TRBV3-1 (or the pseudogene TRBV3-2), the J gene TRBJ2-7; a weak D match, TRBD1 (5 bases). The germline V gene encodes CDR1 LGHDT and CDR2 YNNKEL (reference sequence). The CDR3 has 12 residues. The CDR3 DNA is TGTGCCAGCAGCCAAGGGATCACAGGTAGTCACTTC. It specifies CASSQGITGSHF.

The rearrangement joins TRBV24-1 to TRBJ2-1; 7 positions match TRBD1. Germline V gene lookup returns CDR1 KGHDR and CDR2 SFDVKD. The junction had 8 bases not matched to a gene; V was cut back by 2 bases and J by 2 bases. The CDR3 covers 17 residues. CDR3 sequence (DNA): TGTGCCACCAGTGATTCTCCAGGGGGTGACACCTACAATGAGCAGTTCTTC. It encodes CATSDSPGGDTYNEQFF.

The chain links TRBV5-6 to TRBJ1-2; the D gene is possibly TRBD1 (5 bases). This CDR3 contains 15 residues. With 1 base removed from V and 0 bases from J, the gap between germline ends came to 10 bases. CDR1 and CDR2 from the germline V gene are SGHDT and YYEEEE. The CDR3 loop reads CASSLIRASNYGYTF. The CDR3 region has the DNA TGTGCCAGCAGCTTGATCAGGGCCTCTAACTATGGCTACACCTTC.

V and J are TRBV6-5 and TRBJ2-3; 11 bases are shared with TRBD2. Trimming cost V 4 bases and J 0 bases; bases outside gene matches: 3. Per the germline V gene, CDR1 is MNHEY and CDR2 is SVGAGI. The CDR3 contains 16 residues. Written as DNA, the CDR3 is TGTGCCAGCAGTTCCGGGACTAGCGGAAGCACAGATACGCAGTATTTT. It codes for CASSSGTSGSTDTQYF.

The V gene is TRBV27, the J gene TRBJ2-6; tentatively, D is TRBD2 (5 bases). Deletions cut 5 bases from V and 3 bases from J, with 11 bases between. The CDR3 consists of 15 residues. Germline CDR1 MNHEY, CDR2 SMNVEV (reference sequence). The CDR3 DNA follows: TGTGCCAGCAGTCTTACTAGAGTTGGGGCCAACGTCCTGACTTTC. It encodes CASSLTRVGANVLTF. Filled out from reference TRBV27 and TRBJ2-6, the complete variable domain reads EAQVTQNPRYLITVTGKKLTVTCSQNMNHEYMSWYRQDPGLGLRQIYYSMNVEVTDKGDVPEGYKVSRKEKRNFPLILESPSPNQTSLYFCASSLTRVGANVLTFGAGSRLTVL.

The chain carries TRBV6-2 or TRBV6-3 and TRBJ2-7; TRBD2 agrees at 9 bases. V shed 4 bases and J 6 bases; nucleotides not matched to a gene: 10. Per the germline V gene, CDR1 is MNHEY and CDR2 is SVGEGT. The CDR3 has 15 residues. CDR3 DNA sequence: TGTGCCAGCAGTTCCGAGGCTAGCGGGAATCCCGAGCAGTACTTC. This gives the protein CASSSEASGNPEQYF.

This chain links TRBV2 with TRBJ2-1, with D possibly TRBD1 on 6 matching bases. The CDR3 is made up of 12 amino acids. Trimming left V 9 bases short and J 6 bases short, with 12 bases between. The germline V gene encodes CDR1 SNHLY and CDR2 FYNNEI. The DNA for the CDR3 is TGTGCCAGTGGCGTCAGGGGCAATGAGCAGTTCTTC. Amino acid sequence: CASGVRGNEQFF.

The chain links TRBV29-1 to TRBJ2-1, with 11 positions matching TRBD2. CDR1 is SQVTM, CDR2 ANQGSEA, per germline. This CDR3 comprises 12 residues. Losses at the gene ends were 2 bases for V and 9 bases for J; bases not matched to a gene: 0. This CDR3 reads CSVELAGGEQFF. The CDR3 nucleotides read TGCAGCGTTGAACTAGCGGGGGGTGAGCAGTTCTTC.

The genes are TRBV12-2 and TRBJ2-7; TRBD1 is the table's D call and was not checked against the DNA. TRBV12-2 is flagged as a pseudogene. The CDR3 length is 16 residues. The CDR3 DNA is TGTGCAAGTCGCTTATCTAACAGGGGAGAAGACTACGAGCAGTACTTC. Amino acids: CASRLSNRGEDYEQYF.

V gene TRBV9 combines with J gene TRBJ2-1; 8 bases are a match to TRBD2. CDR1 and CDR2 (germline): SGDLS, YYNGEE. The junction had 3 bases not matched to a gene; V was cut back by 0 bases and J by 4 bases. CDR3 length: 15 amino acids. The CDR3 reads CASSVGSGTYNEQFF. The CDR3 nucleotides are TGTGCCAGCAGCGTAGGTAGCGGGACTTACAATGAGCAGTTCTTC.

This chain uses TRBV29-1 with TRBJ2-1; 10 bases align to TRBD2. The trim removed 7 bases at V and 6 bases at J, leaving 12 bases unmatched. Germline CDR1 SQVTM, CDR2 ANQGSEA. The CDR3 loop spans 15 amino acids. Here the CDR3 DNA reads TGCAGCGCTCGCAGAACTAGCGGGGAGGTCAATGAGCAGTTCTTC. Translated, it gives CSARRTSGEVNEQFF.

At least ten counts were recorded for this clone. The chain combines TRBV30 with TRBJ2-2; 10 bases map to TRBD1. The trim removed 3 bases at V and 6 bases at J, leaving 13 bases unmatched. CDR1 is GTSNPN and CDR2 is SVGIG in the germline V gene (reference sequence). This CDR3 comprises 17 residues. CDR3 in amino acids: CAWRDPSGQGLSGELFF. The CDR3 DNA reads TGTGCCTGGAGGGATCCCTCGGGACAGGGGCTTTCCGGGGAGCTGTTTTTT.

This clone was recorded only once. The chain uses TRBV27 and TRBJ2-5, with D hard to call. The CDR3 covers 16 residues. The V end was cut by 5 bases, the J end by 1 base, with 17 bases between. Germline values: CDR1 MNHEY, CDR2 SMNVEV (reference sequence). The CDR3 loop reads CASSPGPATSQETQYF. CDR3 in DNA: TGTGCCAGCAGTCCAGGCCCCGCCACGTCCCAAGAGACCCAGTACTTC.

The chain couples TRBV18 to TRBJ2-1, with TRBD1 identical over 7 bases. Looked up from germline, CDR1 is KGHSH and CDR2 is LQKENI. V shed 3 bases, J shed 5 bases, and the junction held 4 bases outside the gene matches. CDR3 length: 14 amino acids. The CDR3 DNA follows: TGTGCCAGCTCACCCCAGACAGGGAACAATGAGCAGTTCTTC. Residues: CASSPQTGNNEQFF.